This T cell receptor beta chain was captured by sequencing in a study of blood T cell repertoires in COVID-19. Study-level information: PBMCs, B-cell-depleted T cells, or T cells provided the cDNA or gDNA that made up the material.

Ages ranged from roughly 18 to 100 years, with residence in around 24 US areas. Clinical history as reported by participants underpinned cohort assignment. Authors' analysis steps: Reference gene primer amplification gave estimated nucleated cell counts. Assay used: immunoSEQ multiplex PCR; TCRdb lists only in-frame clones, some missing. For V, J and clone size, that table is used; D and trimming come from the DNA. The table records about 240,000 clones, 70% to 90% of them present only once. CDR3 size: 13 residues. Germline CDR1 and CDR2: SQVTM and ANQGSEA. V gave up 6 bases and J gave up 8 bases; unmatched junction bases: 8.

The TCR was taken from a woman in her thirties or forties with acute COVID-19. The sequencing input was PBMCs or T cells enriched from blood (not recorded which). The chain combines TRBV29-1 with TRBJ1-4; 8 positions agree with TRBD1. The CDR3 reads CSVPDREGEKLFF. The DNA of the CDR3 is TGCAGCGTACCGGACAGGGAAGGAGAAAAACTGTTTTTT. Together with reference TRBV29-1 and TRBJ1-4, the CDR3 gives the full variable domain: SAVISQKPSRDICQRGTSLTIQCQVDSQVTMMFWYRQQPGQSLTLIATANQGSEATYESGFVIDKFPISRPNLTFSTLTVSNMSPEDSSIYLCSVPDREGEKLFFGSGTQLSVL.